This T cell receptor (beta chain) originates from a study of blood T cell repertoires in COVID-19. Study details: Specimens from acute and convalescent COVID-19 originated in the United States, Italy and Spain.

Authors' data handling: Using reference gene primer amplification, nucleated cell counts were estimated. Assay: immunoSEQ multiplex PCR; the TCRdb copy retains only in-frame clones and omits some. V, J and clone size are those of that table, while D and trimming were read from the DNA. The sample records some 300,000 clones, around 89% being singletons. The CDR3 loop spans 13 amino acids. J lost 4 bases, V lost 6 bases, and 8 bases had no gene match. Germline CDR1 SQVTM, CDR2 ANQGSEA. On this clone: Other DNA sequences in the sample encode the same CDR3.

This rearrangement joins TRBV29-1 to TRBJ2-5; TRBD1 agrees at 7 bases. The sequence was collected from a woman aged 25 to 39 who had recovered from COVID-19. The sequencing sample was made of peripheral blood. CDR3 DNA sequence: TGCAGCGTGAGACAGGGTGGGGGAGAGACCCAGTACTTC. Amino acids: CSVRQGGGETQYF.